The present entry profiles one T cell receptor (beta chain) with its context. The antigen is undetermined. CDR1 is ENHRY and CDR2 is SYGVKD in the germline V gene. This CDR3 comprises 15 residues. The V end lost 4 bases, the J end lost 6 bases, and 19 bases lay between the germline ends. This specimen belongs to a study of T cells in Graves' hyperthyroidism and ophthalmopathy. Study-level points and caveats: Most expanded thyroid clonotypes above 0.001 recurred in blood.

Patients were excluded for uncontrolled infection, other autoimmune disease, pregnancy or lactation. TCR beta CDR3 regions were amplified from RNA transcripts. Carried out on the TCR CDR3, a first-round RT-PCR used the HTBI primer set. TCRdb passed the multiplex PCR reads through MiXCR, listing each CDR3 protein once. The sample lists some 460,000 distinct CDR3 sequences, roughly 14% seen once, with 12% to 15% in the top ten. V gene TRBV10-3 combines with J gene TRBJ2-7, with D possibly TRBD2 on 7 matching bases. The source is a woman between 18 and 29 years old with Graves' hyperthyroidism. The sequenced sample was blood. The CDR3 nucleotides are TGTGCCATCAGTGGAGGGGGGGCGGGAGTAGCCGAGCAGTACTTC. This translates into CAISGGGAGVAEQYF.